Following are 5 T cell receptor beta chains from one sample sequenced in a study of blood T cell repertoires in COVID-19. Here immunoSEQ multiplex PCR was the method, and the copy in TCRdb shows in-frame clones only, minus some. The sample records under 250,000 clones, around nine tenths being singletons. Specimen: peripheral blood. These receptors were taken from a woman between 65 and 79 years old with active or convalescent COVID-19.

This rearrangement joins TRBV27 to TRBJ1-1; 7 nucleotides agree with TRBD1. With 6 bases clipped from V and 5 bases from J, the junction kept 15 bases outside the gene matches. CDR3 length: 16 residues. Germline V gene data show CDR1 as MNHEY and CDR2 as SMNVEV (reference sequence). The CDR3 DNA reads TGTGCCAGCAGCCTACCTTACAGGGGAAGGGGTACTGAAGCTTTCTTT. Its translation: CASSLPYRGRGTEAFF.

The rearrangement joins TRBV7-9 to TRBJ2-1; 12 bases agree with TRBD1. From germline, CDR1 is SEHNR and CDR2 FQNEAQ (reference sequence). The V and J ends lost 6 bases and 8 bases, in that order; junction bases with no gene match: 11. This CDR3 contains 16 residues. The CDR3 loop is CASSSRGQGARDEQFF. In DNA form, the CDR3 reads TGTGCCAGCAGTTCCAGGGGACAGGGGGCGCGGGATGAGCAGTTCTTC. Variable domain in full (rest from reference TRBV7-9 and TRBJ2-1): DTGVSQNPRHKITKRGQNVTFRCDPISEHNRLYWYRQTLGQGPEFLTYFQNEAQLEKSRLLSDRFSAERPKGSFSTLEIQRTEQGDSAMYLCASSSRGQGARDEQFFGPGTRLTVL.

The rearrangement uses TRBV6-5 and TRBJ2-7, with 7 positions matching TRBD2. CDR1 is MNHEY, CDR2 SVGAGI, per germline. V lost 5 bases and J lost 2; bases outside the gene matches: 9. This CDR3 has 15 residues. In nucleotides, the CDR3 is TGTGCCAGCAGTAGCCCCGGGAGGCCTCCCTACGAGCAGTACTTC. Translated: CASSSPGRPPYEQYF.

The chain links TRBV25-1 to TRBJ2-7; 7 nucleotides align to TRBD1. V shed 4 bases, J shed 3 bases, and the junction held 6 bases outside the gene matches. In germline, CDR1 is MGHDK, CDR2 SYGVNS. The CDR3 is 14 amino acids. The CDR3 spells CASSADRDDYEQYF. The CDR3 coding sequence is TGTGCCAGCAGTGCCGACAGGGACGACTACGAGCAGTACTTC.

The chain couples TRBV27 to TRBJ2-4; D perhaps matches TRBD2 (5 bases). Germline V lookup: CDR1 MNHEY, CDR2 SMNVEV (reference sequence). CDR3 length: 14 residues. Deletions cut 0 bases from V and 6 bases from J, with 9 bases between. CDR3 nucleotide sequence: TGTGCCAGCAGTTTATCAGCCAGCGGAAACATTCAGTACTTC. Its translation: CASSLSASGNIQYF.